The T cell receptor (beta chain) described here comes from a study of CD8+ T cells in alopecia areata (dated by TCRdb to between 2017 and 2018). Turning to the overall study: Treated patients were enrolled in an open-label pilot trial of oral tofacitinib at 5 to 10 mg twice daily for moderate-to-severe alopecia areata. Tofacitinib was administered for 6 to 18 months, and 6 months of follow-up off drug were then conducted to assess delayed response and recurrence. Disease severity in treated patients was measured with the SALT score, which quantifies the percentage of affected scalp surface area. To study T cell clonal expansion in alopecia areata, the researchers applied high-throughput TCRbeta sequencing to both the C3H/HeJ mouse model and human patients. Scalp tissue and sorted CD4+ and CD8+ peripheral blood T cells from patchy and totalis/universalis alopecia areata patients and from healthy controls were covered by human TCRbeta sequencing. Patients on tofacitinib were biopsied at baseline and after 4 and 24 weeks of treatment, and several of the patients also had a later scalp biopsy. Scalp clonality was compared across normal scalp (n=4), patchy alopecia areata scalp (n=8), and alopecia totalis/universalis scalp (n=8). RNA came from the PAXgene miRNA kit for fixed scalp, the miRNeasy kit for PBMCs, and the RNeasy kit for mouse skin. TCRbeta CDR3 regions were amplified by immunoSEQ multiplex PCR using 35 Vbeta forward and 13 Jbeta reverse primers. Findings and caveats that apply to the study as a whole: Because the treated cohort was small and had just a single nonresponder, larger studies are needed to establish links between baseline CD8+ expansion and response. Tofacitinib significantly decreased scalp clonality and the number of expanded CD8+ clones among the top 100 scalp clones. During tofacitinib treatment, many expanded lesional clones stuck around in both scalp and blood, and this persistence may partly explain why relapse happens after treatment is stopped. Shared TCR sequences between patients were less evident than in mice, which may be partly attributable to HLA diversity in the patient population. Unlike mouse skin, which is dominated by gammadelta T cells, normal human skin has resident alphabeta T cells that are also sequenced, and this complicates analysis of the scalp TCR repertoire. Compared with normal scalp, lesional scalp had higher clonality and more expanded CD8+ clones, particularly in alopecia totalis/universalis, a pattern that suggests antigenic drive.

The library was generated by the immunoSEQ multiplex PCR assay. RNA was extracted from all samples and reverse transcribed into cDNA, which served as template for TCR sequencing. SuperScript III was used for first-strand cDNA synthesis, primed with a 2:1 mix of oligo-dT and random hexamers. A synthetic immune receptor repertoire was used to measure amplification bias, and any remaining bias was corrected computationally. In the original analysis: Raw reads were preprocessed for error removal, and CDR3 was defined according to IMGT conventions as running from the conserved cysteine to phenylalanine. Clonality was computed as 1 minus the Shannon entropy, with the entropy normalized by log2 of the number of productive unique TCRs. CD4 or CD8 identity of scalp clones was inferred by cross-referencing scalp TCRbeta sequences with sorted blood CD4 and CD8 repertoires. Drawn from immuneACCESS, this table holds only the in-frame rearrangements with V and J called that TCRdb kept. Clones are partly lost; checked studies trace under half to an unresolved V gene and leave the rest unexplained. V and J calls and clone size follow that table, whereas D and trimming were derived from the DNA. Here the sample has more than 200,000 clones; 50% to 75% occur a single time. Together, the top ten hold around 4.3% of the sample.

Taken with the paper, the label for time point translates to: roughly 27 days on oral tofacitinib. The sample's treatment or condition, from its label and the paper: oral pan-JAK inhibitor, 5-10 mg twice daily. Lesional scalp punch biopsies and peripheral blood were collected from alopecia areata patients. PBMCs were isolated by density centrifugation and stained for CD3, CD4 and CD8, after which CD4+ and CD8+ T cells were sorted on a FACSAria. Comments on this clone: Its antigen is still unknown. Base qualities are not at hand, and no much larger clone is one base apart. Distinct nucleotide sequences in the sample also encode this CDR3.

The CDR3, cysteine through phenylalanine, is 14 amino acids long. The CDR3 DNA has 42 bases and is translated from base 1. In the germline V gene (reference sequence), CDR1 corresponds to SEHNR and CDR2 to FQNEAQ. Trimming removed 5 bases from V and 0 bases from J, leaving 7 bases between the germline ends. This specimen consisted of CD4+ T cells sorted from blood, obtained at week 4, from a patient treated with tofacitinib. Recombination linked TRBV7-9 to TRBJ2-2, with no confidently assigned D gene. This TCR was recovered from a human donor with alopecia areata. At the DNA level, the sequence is TGTGCCAGCAGCCCCCCAGCGAACACCGGGGAGCTGTTTTTT. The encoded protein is CASSPPANTGELFF.